This T cell receptor (beta chain) came from a study of blood T cell repertoires in COVID-19. Libraries were prepared by immunoSEQ multiplex PCR; TCRdb keeps only in-frame clonotypes and omits some of them. The sample gives 270,000 or so clones, under 90% of which show up once; around 10% is in the top ten. Of note for this clone: The identical CDR3 is also encoded by other nucleotide sequences in the sample.

The sequence came from a woman aged 25 to 39 with COVID-19, enrolled during active disease. Sequencing input: peripheral blood.

The DNA of the CDR3 is TGTGCCAGCAGTTATTCGGGACAGGGGAATTCACCCCTCCACTTT. Translating gives CASSYSGQGNSPLHF. The chain combines TRBV6-5 with TRBJ1-6, with 10 nucleotides matching TRBD1. Germline V gene data show CDR1 as MNHEY and CDR2 as SVGAGI. CDR3 length: 15 amino acids. Unmatched junction bases numbered 3, after V lost 3 bases and J lost 7 bases.